The rows below give T cell receptor beta chains drawn from one sample of a study of T cell responses to AZD1222 COVID-19 vaccine. Repertoires were generated with immunoSEQ multiplex PCR, while TCRdb's copy carries only in-frame clones and drops some. Of 150,000 to 190,000 clones in the sample, about nine tenths were seen once. The specimen comprised peripheral blood, sampled on day 0 of AZD1222 vaccination. Source of these receptors: an adult in good health. Each CDR3 is given with its conserved first and last residue. D genes are given only for firm matches. Clone size is given for some rows only: seen once, a few or many times, or a class if the clone is expanded.

>TRBV7-3|.|once|TRBJ2-2
CASSQPSTGELFF
TGTGCCAGCAGCCAACCCTCCACCGGGGAGCTGTTTTTT
>TRBV7-9|.|.|TRBJ2-7
CASSTRDGALREQYF
TGTGCCAGCAGCACAAGAGACGGGGCCCTCCGCGAGCAGTACTTC
>TRBV6-5|TRBD1|.|TRBJ1-6
CASRPGQGLNSPLHF
TGTGCCAGCAGACCTGGACAGGGGTTGAATTCACCCCTCCACTTT
>TRBV9|.|once|TRBJ2-1
CASSVEVHSNEQFF
TGTGCCAGCAGCGTAGAGGTACACAGCAATGAGCAGTTCTTC
>TRBV19|TRBD1|.|TRBJ2-2
CASSIRTGDTGELFF
TGTGCCAGTAGTATCAGGACAGGGGACACCGGGGAGCTGTTTTTT
>TRBV18|TRBD1|.|TRBJ1-4
CASSPQQGQNDHEKLFF
TGTGCCAGCTCACCACAACAGGGGCAAAACGACCATGAAAAACTGTTTTTT
>TRBV19|TRBD1|once|TRBJ1-1
CASSIKPGQGKRAEAFF
TGTGCCAGTAGCATCAAACCGGGACAGGGTAAGAGAGCTGAAGCTTTCTTT
>TRBV7-3|.|once|TRBJ2-6
CASSRTGSSGANVLTF
TGTGCCAGCAGCCGAACGGGCAGCTCTGGGGCCAACGTCCTGACTTTC
>TRBV6-1|.|.|TRBJ1-1
CASSEGVRNTEAFF
TGTGCCAGCAGTGAAGGGGTACGGAACACTGAAGCTTTCTTT
>TRBV16|.|.|TRBJ2-2
CASSLQGGDTGELFF
TGTGCCAGCAGCCTACAGGGAGGGGACACCGGGGAGCTGTTTTTT
>TRBV10-3|.|once|TRBJ1-2
CAISESPTGNYGYTF
TGTGCCATCAGTGAGTCACCGACAGGCAACTATGGCTACACCTTC
>TRBV14|TRBD2|few|TRBJ2-7
CASSQNSGTGTYEQYF
TGTGCCAGCAGCCAGAACAGCGGGACCGGGACCTACGAGCAGTACTTC
>TRBV25-1|.|.|TRBJ1-1
CASSEYGDGGTEAFF
TGTGCCAGCAGTGAATATGGGGATGGGGGAACTGAAGCTTTCTTT
>TRBV2|.|.|TRBJ2-2
CASSARETTGELFF
TGTGCCAGCAGTGCTCGGGAGACCACCGGGGAGCTGTTTTTT
>TRBV6-1|.|.|TRBJ1-2
CASSEGGSGNYGYTF
TGTGCCAGCAGTGAAGGGGGGAGCGGAAACTATGGCTACACCTTC
>TRBV7-7|TRBD1|.|TRBJ2-2
CASSPRTGTGELFF
TGTGCTAGCAGCCCGAGGACAGGAACCGGGGAGCTGTTTTTT
>TRBV2|.|.|TRBJ1-4
CASMEGNNEKLFF
TGTGCCAGCATGGAGGGAAATAATGAAAAACTGTTTTTT
>TRBV5-4|.|.|TRBJ1-1
CASSLRTVNTEAFF
TGTGCCAGCAGCTTACGGACAGTGAACACTGAAGCTTTCTTT
>TRBV7-6|TRBD1|few|TRBJ2-7
CASSLHRTGGYYEQYF
TGTGCCAGCAGCTTACATCGGACAGGGGGTTACTACGAGCAGTACTTC
>TRBV4-1|.|.|TRBJ1-1
CASSHQTGTFVTDTEAFF
TGCGCCAGCAGCCACCAAACCGGGACTTTTGTTACGGACACTGAAGCTTTCTTT
>TRBV28|TRBD1|.|TRBJ1-3
CASSGQGAGNTIYF
TGTGCCAGCAGCGGACAGGGGGCTGGAAACACCATATATTTT
>TRBV9|TRBD2|.|TRBJ2-7
CASSTGTSGTYEQYF
TGTGCCAGCAGCACCGGGACTAGCGGAACCTACGAGCAGTACTTC
>TRBV28|TRBD1|.|TRBJ2-7
CASSWDRGLSEDEQYF
TGTGCCAGCAGCTGGGACAGGGGATTAAGCGAGGACGAGCAGTACTTC
>TRBV7-9|.|few|TRBJ1-5
CASSPVSGPQHF
TGTGCCAGCAGCCCGGTTTCTGGCCCCCAGCATTTT
>TRBV28|TRBD1|once|TRBJ1-2
CASSLWGQGATGYTF
TGTGCCAGCAGTTTATGGGGACAGGGGGCCACTGGCTACACCTTC
>TRBV2|TRBD1|.|TRBJ2-7
CASSGQGGSSYEQYF
TGTGCCAGCAGTGGACAGGGTGGGTCTTCCTACGAGCAGTACTTC
>TRBV19|.|.|TRBJ1-2
CASSWPGATYGYTF
TGTGCCAGTAGTTGGCCCGGGGCAACCTATGGCTACACCTTC
>TRBV7-2|TRBD1|.|TRBJ1-2
CASSGGQGNYGYTF
TGTGCCAGCAGCGGGGGACAGGGGAACTATGGCTACACCTTC
>TRBV5-1|.|once|TRBJ2-7
CASSLGRGLSSYEQYF
TGCGCCAGCAGCTTGGGTAGGGGACTGAGCTCCTACGAGCAGTACTTC
>TRBV5-3|.|few|TRBJ1-6
CARSFVREIGVRDNSPLHF
TGTGCCAGAAGCTTTGTCCGGGAGATCGGGGTCCGGGATAATTCACCCCTCCACTTT
>TRBV7-3|TRBD2|.|TRBJ2-7
CASSAIAGGSYEQYF
TGTGCCAGCAGCGCCATAGCGGGAGGCTCCTACGAGCAGTACTTC
>TRBV27|TRBD1|.|TRBJ2-7
CASSFKTGFYEQYF
TGTGCCAGCAGTTTCAAGACAGGGTTCTACGAGCAGTACTTC
>TRBV29-1|.|.|TRBJ2-1
CSVEEGANEQFF
TGCAGCGTTGAAGAGGGGGCGAATGAGCAGTTCTTC
>TRBV10-3|TRBD1|.|TRBJ1-2
CAISESRTGRNYGYTF
TGTGCCATCAGTGAGTCTAGGACAGGGAGAAACTATGGCTACACCTTC
>TRBV28|.|.|TRBJ1-1
CASSYGEATEAFF
TGTGCCAGCAGTTACGGGGAGGCAACTGAAGCTTTCTTT
>TRBV7-2|TRBD1|once|TRBJ2-1
CASSPGGQRGNEQFF
TGTGCCAGCAGCCCAGGGGGACAGAGAGGCAATGAGCAGTTCTTC
>TRBV10-3|.|.|TRBJ2-5
CAISRQAQETQYF
TGTGCCATCAGCAGACAGGCGCAAGAGACCCAGTACTTC
>TRBV28|.|.|TRBJ2-5
CASGGHLQETQYF
TGTGCCAGCGGCGGACATTTACAAGAGACCCAGTACTTC
>TRBV6-5|.|.|TRBJ2-3
CASSQLNGYTDTQYF
TGTGCCAGCAGCCAACTTAATGGGTACACAGATACGCAGTATTTT
>TRBV13|TRBD1|.|TRBJ1-1
CASSPRDRVNTEAFF
TGTGCCAGCAGCCCCCGGGACAGGGTAAACACTGAAGCTTTCTTT
>TRBV12-3/TRBV12-4|TRBD2|.|TRBJ2-1
CASSPGRAWFF
TGTGCCAGTTCGCCCGGGAGGGCGTGGTTCTTC
>TRBV29-1|.|.|TRBJ2-1
CSAGGTQYNEQFF
TGCAGCGCCGGCGGGACGCAGTACAATGAGCAGTTCTTC
>TRBV4-3|.|.|TRBJ2-5
CASSHAWGRTPQETQYF
TGCGCCAGCAGCCATGCTTGGGGGAGGACTCCACAAGAGACCCAGTACTTC
>TRBV5-4|TRBD1|.|TRBJ1-1
CASSLTGAGGTEAFF
TGTGCCAGCAGCTTAACAGGGGCAGGGGGCACTGAAGCTTTCTTT